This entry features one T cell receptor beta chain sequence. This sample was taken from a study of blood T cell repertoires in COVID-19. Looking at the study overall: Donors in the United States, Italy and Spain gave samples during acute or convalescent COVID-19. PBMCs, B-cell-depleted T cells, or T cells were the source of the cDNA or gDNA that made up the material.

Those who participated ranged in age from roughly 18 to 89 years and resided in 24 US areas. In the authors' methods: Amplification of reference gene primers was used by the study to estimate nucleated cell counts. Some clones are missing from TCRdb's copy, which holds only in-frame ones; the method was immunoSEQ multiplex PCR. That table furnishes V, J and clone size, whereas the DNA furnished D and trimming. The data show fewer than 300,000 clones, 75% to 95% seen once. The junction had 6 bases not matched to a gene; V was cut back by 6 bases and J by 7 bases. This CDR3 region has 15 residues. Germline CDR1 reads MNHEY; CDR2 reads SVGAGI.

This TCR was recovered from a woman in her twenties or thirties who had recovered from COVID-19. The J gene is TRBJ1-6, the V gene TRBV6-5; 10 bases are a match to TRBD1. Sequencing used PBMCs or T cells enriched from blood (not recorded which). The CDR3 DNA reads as TGTGCCAGCAGAACGACAGGGGGCCTCAATTCACCCCTCCACTTT. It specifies CASRTTGGLNSPLHF.